One and the same sample provided the 26 T cell receptor beta chains below, sequenced in a study of blood T cell repertoires in COVID-19. Here immunoSEQ multiplex PCR was the method, and the copy in TCRdb shows in-frame clones only, minus some. The table records 250,000 to 300,000 clones, roughly 86% of them present only once. Sequencing input: peripheral blood. These receptors were taken from a man aged 18-30 years with active or convalescent COVID-19.

The CDR3: CASSHQQGVGNTIYF. CDR3 DNA: TGCGCCAGCAGCCATCAACAGGGGGTTGGAAACACCATATATTTT. This chain links TRBV4-1 with TRBJ1-3, with 8 nucleotides matching TRBD1. The CDR3 has 15 amino acids. V lost 3 bases and J lost 3; bases outside the gene matches: 4. The V gene's germline CDR1 is MGHRA and CDR2 YSYEKL.

V gene TRBV5-4 combines with J gene TRBJ2-7; 10 positions agree with TRBD2. Looked up from germline, CDR1 is SGHNT and CDR2 is YYREEE (reference sequence). V was clipped by 2 bases and J by 8 bases; unmatched bases: 13. The CDR3 covers 16 residues. This chain's CDR3 is CASSFWLAGETLQQYF. CDR3 nucleotide sequence: TGTGCCAGCAGCTTTTGGCTAGCGGGGGAAACTTTACAGCAGTACTTC.

CDR3: CASSRGWDTEAFF. Here the CDR3 DNA reads TGCGCCAGCAGCAGAGGATGGGACACTGAAGCTTTCTTT. The chain uses TRBV5-1 and TRBJ1-1; no clear D gene. The CDR3 runs to 13 residues. The V end lost 4 bases, the J end lost 3 bases, and 10 bases lay between the germline ends. Germline V gene data show CDR1 as SGHRS and CDR2 as YFSETQ.

The chain couples TRBV9 to TRBJ2-3; no firm D call. The V gene's germline CDR1 is SGDLS and CDR2 YYNGEE. V was shortened by 4 bases and J by 2 bases, with 5 bases between the two germline ends. CDR3 size: 12 residues. This CDR3 reads CASSPNTDTQYF. The CDR3 DNA reads TGTGCCAGCAGCCCCAACACAGATACGCAGTATTTT.

The V gene is TRBV24-1, the J gene TRBJ2-2, with 8 bases that match TRBD2. V trimming: 0 bases; J trimming: 8 bases; junction bases outside the gene matches: 7. The CDR3 runs 16 residues. Germline CDR1 KGHDR, CDR2 SFDVKD. This CDR3 is CATSDLRAGAGGELFF. CDR3 nucleotide sequence: TGTGCCACCAGTGATTTGAGAGCGGGAGCAGGGGGGGAGCTGTTTTTT.

The CDR3: CASSLSRGLYEQYF. The CDR3 bases are TGCGCCAGCAGCCTTTCGAGGGGGCTGTACGAGCAGTACTTC. This chain uses TRBV4-3 with TRBJ2-7, with 7 bases lining up with TRBD1. CDR3 length: 14 residues. The germline gives CDR1 LGHNA, CDR2 YSLEER. Losses at the gene ends were 4 bases for V and 4 bases for J; bases not matched to a gene: 7.

The chain combines TRBV30 with TRBJ2-3; 9 positions agree with TRBD2. CDR3 length: 13 amino acids. Trimming at V came to 3 bases and at J to 10 bases, leaving 8 bases not matched to a gene. Germline-derived CDR1 and CDR2 are GTSNPN and SVGIG (reference sequence). The CDR3 reads CAWRSSGTYAQYF. The DNA for the CDR3 is TGTGCCTGGAGATCTAGCGGGACTTATGCGCAGTATTTT.

This chain uses TRBV5-6 with TRBJ1-2; 8 positions match TRBD1. The length of the CDR3 is 14 residues. V lost 0 bases and J lost 7; bases outside the gene matches: 5. Germline V gene lookup returns CDR1 SGHDT and CDR2 YYEEEE. CDR3 loop: CASSLAQGAVGYTF. In DNA, the CDR3 is TGTGCCAGCAGCTTGGCTCAGGGGGCAGTTGGCTACACCTTC.

This rearrangement joins TRBV28 to TRBJ1-5; D gene ambiguous. Germline V gene data show CDR1 as MDHEN and CDR2 as SYDVKM. This CDR3 region has 15 residues. Trimming took off 1 base at V and 2 bases at J, with 9 bases between the two ends. This chain's CDR3 is CASSLFPGGNQPQHF. DNA of the CDR3: TGTGCCAGCAGTTTATTCCCGGGAGGCAATCAGCCCCAGCATTTT.

This clone appeared once. The chain couples TRBV5-1 to TRBJ2-3; 8 bases are shared with TRBD2. CDR1 and CDR2 from the germline V gene are SGHRS and YFSETQ. The CDR3 is 15 amino acids. V shed 4 bases and J 4 bases; nucleotides not matched to a gene: 8. The CDR3 DNA reads as TGCGCCAGCAGCATGACTAGCGAGTCGGCAGATACGCAGTATTTT. It codes for CASSMTSESADTQYF.

CDR3 bases: TGCAGCGTTGAGGGGGGGCAGGGCACAGATACGCAGTATTTT. This sequence encodes CSVEGGQGTDTQYF. V gene TRBV29-1 combines with J gene TRBJ2-3; weak D call: TRBD2 (7 bases). CDR3 length: 14 amino acids. Germline lookup yields CDR1 SQVTM and CDR2 ANQGSEA. Trimming left V 3 bases short and J 1 base short, with 11 bases between.

The rearrangement joins TRBV18 to TRBJ1-1; no clear D. V lost 3 bases and J lost 3, with 8 bases in between. The CDR3 is made up of 13 amino acids. CDR1 is KGHSH, CDR2 LQKENI, per germline. In nucleotides, the CDR3 is TGTGCCAGCTCACCTTTAGAGGACACTGAAGCTTTCTTT. It encodes CASSPLEDTEAFF.

The chain links TRBV5-8 to TRBJ1-1; D is unclear. Germline assignment: CDR1 SGHTS and CDR2 YDEGEE. This CDR3 is built from 12 residues. V was trimmed by 5 bases and J by 2 bases, leaving 7 bases between them. For the CDR3, the DNA is TGTGCCAGCAGACCCGGTAACACTGAAGCTTTCTTT. It codes for CASRPGNTEAFF.

The CDR3 region is CAISPRGSYTF. The CDR3 DNA reads as TGTGCCATTTCTCCCAGGGGGAGCTACACCTTC. This chain joins TRBV7-9 and TRBJ1-2, with 7 bases identical to TRBD1. Germline-derived CDR1 and CDR2 are SEHNR and FQNEAQ (reference sequence). This CDR3 spans 11 amino acids. Trimming took 10 bases from V and 9 from J; bases not matched to a gene: 8.

The rearrangement links TRBV14 to TRBJ2-5, with 9 bases identical to TRBD2. V lost 4 bases and J lost 3; bases outside the gene matches: 3. The CDR3 covers 14 residues. Germline CDR1 SGHDN, CDR2 FVKESK. The CDR3 is CASSRAGGKETQYF. Written as DNA, the CDR3 is TGTGCCAGCAGCCGCGCGGGGGGGAAAGAGACCCAGTACTTC.

J is TRBJ1-4 and V is TRBV7-2; no clear D gene. CDR1 is SGHTA, CDR2 FQGNSA, per germline. V gave up 3 bases and J gave up 8 bases, with 13 bases separating them. This CDR3 is built from 14 residues. CDR3 loop: CASSFPLLQEKLFF. In DNA, the CDR3 is TGTGCCAGCAGCTTCCCACTCCTGCAAGAAAAACTGTTTTTT. Complete variable domain (other parts from reference TRBV7-2 and TRBJ1-4): GAGVSQSPSNKVTEKGKDVELRCDPISGHTALYWYRQSLGQGLEFLIYFQGNSAPDKSGLPSDRFSAERTGGSVSTLTIQRTQQEDSAVYLCASSFPLLQEKLFFGSGTQLSVL.

The chain employs TRBV4-1 and TRBJ2-1; 8 bases match TRBD1. This CDR3 is 15 amino acids long. CDR1 MGHRA and CDR2 YSYEKL come from the germline V gene. Trimming removed 6 bases from V and 3 bases from J; junction bases left unmatched: 7. The CDR3 DNA follows: TGCGCCAGCAGTCTGACCGGGACAGGCTACAATGAGCAGTTCTTC. Translated, it gives CASSLTGTGYNEQFF.

This chain uses TRBV7-2 with TRBJ2-7; TRBD2 matches 12 bases. V was clipped by 3 bases and J by 6 bases; unmatched bases: 6. The germline gives CDR1 SGHTA, CDR2 FQGNSA. The CDR3 consists of 15 residues. CDR3 DNA: TGTGCCAGCAGCTTGAGCAGACTAGCGGGAGTCGAGCAGTACTTC. Protein: CASSLSRLAGVEQYF.

The rearrangement joins TRBV27 to TRBJ2-5, with 11 nucleotides matching TRBD2. The trim removed 6 bases at V and 2 bases at J, leaving 8 bases unmatched. Germline CDR1 MNHEY, CDR2 SMNVEV (reference sequence). This CDR3 spans 16 amino acids. Written as DNA, the CDR3 is TGTGCCAGCAGCCCCCTAGCGGGGGGATCTCAAGAGACCCAGTACTTC. Amino acid sequence: CASSPLAGGSQETQYF.

CDR3 coding DNA: TGTGCCAGCAGTTACTCGGGTGGGAGTGAGCAGTTCTTC. It is translated as CASSYSGGSEQFF. The chain couples TRBV6-5 to TRBJ2-1; the D gene is possibly TRBD2 (5 bases). The V gene's germline CDR1 is MNHEY and CDR2 SVGAGI. Trimming shortened V by 0 bases and J by 9 bases, and 9 bases separated the two germline ends. The CDR3 sequence is 13 residues long.

The V gene is TRBV2, the J gene TRBJ2-2; no clear D. The CDR3 length is 16 residues. Germline loops: CDR1 SNHLY, CDR2 FYNNEI. The V and J ends lost 3 bases and 4 bases respectively, with 15 bases between them. The CDR3 region has the DNA TGTGCCAGCAGTGAGAGGTCAGCGAGAGCCACCGGGGAGCTGTTTTTT. This translates into CASSERSARATGELFF.

CDR3 region: CASSSLQGGQYF. DNA of the CDR3: TGTGCCAGCAGTTCTCTACAGGGCGGGCAGTACTTC. V and J are TRBV6-5 and TRBJ2-7; maybe TRBD1 (6 bases). Germline V lookup: CDR1 MNHEY, CDR2 SVGAGI. V was shortened by 4 bases and J by 9 bases, with 13 bases between the two germline ends. The CDR3 loop spans 12 amino acids.

The V and J genes are TRBV11-3 and TRBJ1-3, with D possibly matching TRBD1 (6 bases). Trimming shortened V by 1 base and J by 2 bases, and 9 bases separated the two germline ends. Germline CDR1 is SGHNT and CDR2 is YENEEA. The CDR3 totals 15 residues. The CDR3 protein is CASSLGDKTGNTIYF. CDR3 sequence (DNA): TGTGCCAGCAGCTTAGGGGACAAAACTGGAAACACCATATATTTT.

The chain uses TRBV3-1 (or the pseudogene TRBV3-2) and TRBJ2-7, with D perhaps TRBD1 (7 bases). V lost 6 bases, J lost 3 bases, and 18 bases lay in between. CDR3 length: 15 amino acids. CDR1 LGHDT and CDR2 YNNKEL come from the germline V gene (reference sequence). CDR3 residues: CASRQGGSGHYEQYF. In DNA form, the CDR3 reads TGTGCCAGCAGGCAGGGGGGTTCCGGCCACTACGAGCAGTACTTC.

The gene calls are TRBV12-3 or TRBV12-4 and TRBJ2-2; D is perhaps TRBD2 (6 bases). The CDR3 loop spans 13 amino acids. Deletions cut 7 bases from V and 6 bases from J, with 12 bases between. The DNA of the CDR3 is TGTGCCAGCACCCGGAGGGTCCCCGGGGAGCTGTTTTTT. Translating it yields CASTRRVPGELFF.

The chain links TRBV7-3 to TRBJ2-3, with D possibly matching TRBD2 (5 bases). CDR1 is SGHTA and CDR2 is FQGTGA in the germline V gene. With 5 bases removed from V and 5 bases from J, the gap between germline ends came to 17 bases. The CDR3 has 15 amino acids. The CDR3 here is CASSPSGYEGDTQYF. The CDR3 nucleotides are TGTGCCAGCAGCCCCAGTGGTTACGAGGGAGATACGCAGTATTTT.